This T cell receptor (beta chain) derives from a study of neurological immune-mediated disorders. Unsorted libraries were generated from 2 million PBMCs held at -80 degrees C. The table lists this clonotype with many counts. It was by 5'RACE with 10-nucleotide random UMIs that the cDNA was made. The yield of each sequencing run was over 180 million TCR-beta sequences from 15-18 subjects. TCRdb recomputed calls from the 5' RACE reads with MiXCR, one row per CDR3 protein. The sample shows tens of thousands of distinct CDR3 sequences, 13% to 15% of them seen only once. V lost 0 bases, J lost 1 base, and 12 bases lay in between. Per germline, CDR1 DFQATT and CDR2 SNEGSKA (reference sequence). This CDR3 spans 15 amino acids.

J is TRBJ2-5 and V is TRBV20-1, with a tentative D call TRBD2 (6 bases). The sequenced material came from PBMCs. The sequence was collected from a woman in her forties or fifties with HTLV-1-associated myelopathy (HAM/TSP). DNA for the CDR3: TGCAGTGCTAGAGATTCGGGACTGGCCCAAGAGACCCAGTACTTC. Its protein product is CSARDSGLAQETQYF.